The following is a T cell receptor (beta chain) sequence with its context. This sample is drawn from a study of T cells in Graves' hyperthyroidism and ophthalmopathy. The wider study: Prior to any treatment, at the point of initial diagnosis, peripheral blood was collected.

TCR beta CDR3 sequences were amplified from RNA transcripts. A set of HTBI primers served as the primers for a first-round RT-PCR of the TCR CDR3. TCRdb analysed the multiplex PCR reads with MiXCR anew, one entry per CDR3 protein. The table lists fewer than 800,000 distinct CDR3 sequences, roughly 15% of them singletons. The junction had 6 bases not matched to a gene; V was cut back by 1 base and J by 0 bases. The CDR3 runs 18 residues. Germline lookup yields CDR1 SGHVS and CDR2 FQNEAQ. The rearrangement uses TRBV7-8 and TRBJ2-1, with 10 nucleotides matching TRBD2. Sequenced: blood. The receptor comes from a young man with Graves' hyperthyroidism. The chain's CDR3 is CASSLEASGSLSYNEQFF. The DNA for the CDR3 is TGTGCCAGCAGCTTAGAGGCTAGCGGGAGCCTCTCCTACAATGAGCAGTTCTTC. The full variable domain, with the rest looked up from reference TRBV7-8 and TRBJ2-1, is GAGVSQSPRYKVAKRGQDVALRCDPISGHVSLFWYQQALGQGPEFLTYFQNEAQLDKSGLPSDRFFAERPEGSVSTLKIQRTQQEDSAVYLCASSLEASGSLSYNEQFFGPGTRLTVL.